This TCR beta chain was profiled in a study of T cell repertoires in ileal Crohn's disease. Study as a whole: Surgery for a complication: stricturing in roughly 61%, penetrating in around 39%.

Study findings and constraints: Sorted CD8 T cells held more high-frequency clones than CD4.

The data were produced by immunoSEQ multiplex PCR, yet TCRdb's version contains in-frame clones alone and is incomplete. The sample includes approximately 280 clones, roughly 90% of them seen just once. In regard to this clone: Antigen specificity is unknown.

The time point denotes: neoterminal ileum biopsy at postoperative endoscopy, about 6 months after surgery. The receptor's source is an adult with Crohn's disease. What was sequenced was ileal tissue.

The DNA for the CDR3 is TGTGCCAGCAGCTCACTAGCCCGGATCACAGATACGCAGTATTTT. Translated: CASSSLARITDTQYF. This chain connects TRBV7-8 to TRBJ2-3, with D possibly being TRBD2 (6 bases). Germline assignment: CDR1 SGHVS and CDR2 FQNEAQ. The CDR3 covers 15 residues. V dropped 4 bases and J dropped 2 bases, with 13 bases sitting between them.